These T cell receptor beta chains were read from a single sample in a study of cytomegalovirus exposure and HLA in healthy donors. Here immunoSEQ multiplex PCR was the method, and the copy in TCRdb shows in-frame clones only, minus some. The sample has roughly 100,000 clones, approximately 69% seen once. Sample: PBMCs. These receptors were taken from a man aged 25 to 40 in good health and CMV-seronegative. CDR3s include the opening cysteine and the closing phenylalanine or tryptophan.

v_call	cdr3_length	j_call	cdr3_aa
TRBV4-1	16	TRBJ1-1	CASSQVAGGRVTEAFF
TRBV27	17	TRBJ1-5	CASSLEWRTGGNQPQHF
TRBV5-4	13	TRBJ2-7	CASSIVGQWEQYF
TRBV5-1	18	TRBJ2-2	CASSLDPQGAPNTGELFF
TRBV7-3	13	TRBJ1-1	CASSLSSDTEAFF
TRBV4-1	16	TRBJ2-7	CASSPRVGQDSYEQYF
TRBV5-1	14	TRBJ1-2	CASSRGQGAEGYTF
TRBV6-5	14	TRBJ2-1	CASSDRQGANEQFF
TRBV7-2	16	TRBJ2-1	CASSLRGSSSYNEQFF
TRBV5-1	17	TRBJ2-2	CASSSHPGTGGAGELFF
TRBV14	14	TRBJ2-7	CASSRRGGAYEQYF
TRBV27	15	TRBJ2-5	CASSSLGQGGKTQYF
TRBV6-4	14	TRBJ2-1	CASSEQGTYNEQFF
TRBV7-9	16	TRBJ2-2	CASSRGGTVNTGELFF
TRBV6-1	17	TRBJ2-5	CASSDRGLAGGWETQYF
TRBV7-2	15	TRBJ2-3	CASSLPSGSTDTQYF
TRBV7-2	12	TRBJ2-7	CASTASSAVQYF
TRBV27	15	TRBJ2-2	CASSLWTGAPGELFF
TRBV30	12	TRBJ1-5	CAWSLNYQPQHF
TRBV15	14	TRBJ1-5	CATSGQVDNQPQHF
TRBV5-1	16	TRBJ2-3	CASSFRLASSTDTQYF
TRBV4-3	17	TRBJ2-1	CASSLNDRDRGTGEQFF
TRBV18	21	TRBJ2-6	CASSPQIITGTGSSGANVLTF
TRBV19	14	TRBJ1-2	CASSIPNRPHGYTF
TRBV21-1	15	TRBJ1-1	CASSKAGTGNTEAFF
TRBV19	15	TRBJ2-1	CASSDSGSTYNEQFF
TRBV11-2	17	TRBJ2-3	CASSPTRQGKGTDTQYF
TRBV6-1	15	TRBJ1-4	CASSPGTGRNEKLFF
TRBV7-2	16	TRBJ1-2	CASSSKGALLNYGYTF
TRBV11-3	15	TRBJ2-3	CASSLGSGDTDTQYF
TRBV5-4	15	TRBJ1-6	CASSAGTGDNSPLHF
TRBV29-1	15	TRBJ2-1	CSVGVAGVGLFEQFF
TRBV5-6	15	TRBJ2-7	CASSYPGGVNYEQYF